This TCR beta chain was captured by sequencing in a study of blood T cell repertoires in COVID-19. Turning to the study itself: Donors in the United States, Italy and Spain gave samples during acute or convalescent COVID-19. PBMCs, B-cell-depleted T cells, or T cells were the source of the cDNA or gDNA that made up the material.

Methods used by the authors: Amplification with reference gene primers provided the estimates of nucleated cell counts. Produced via immunoSEQ multiplex PCR; TCRdb's table is partial and in-frame only. The DNA gave D and trimming, while V, J and clone size come from that table. The sample contains 100,000 to 120,000 clones, 85% to 90% of which appear only once. This CDR3 is 15 amino acids long. The germline V gene has CDR1 SGHDN and CDR2 FVKESK. V dropped 4 bases and J dropped 10; count of bases not matched to a gene: 5. The receptor comes from a woman aged 45-65 years with acute or convalescent COVID-19. J is TRBJ2-3 and V is TRBV14; 16 bases align to TRBD2. Sequencing used peripheral blood. The CDR3 DNA sequence: TGTGCCAGCAGCCCCGGGACTAGCGGGAGGGATTCGCAGTATTTT. Residues: CASSPGTSGRDSQYF.